The 23 T cell receptor beta chains below come from one sample, sequenced in a study of T cells in Graves' hyperthyroidism and ophthalmopathy. TCR beta CDR3 sequences were amplified from RNA transcripts. First-round RT-PCR of the TCR CDR3 relied on the HTBI primer set. MiXCR, applied by TCRdb to the multiplex PCR reads, yields one record per CDR3 protein. The sample has a few hundred thousand distinct CDR3 sequences; roughly 12% are singletons. The sample consisted of blood. The receptors were gathered from a man aged 25 to 40 with Graves' hyperthyroidism that later progressed to Graves' ophthalmopathy.

The chain combines TRBV15 with TRBJ2-2; D unclear. Looked up from germline, CDR1 is LNHNV and CDR2 is YYDKDF (reference sequence). V shed 0 bases and J shed 8 bases, with 19 bases lying between them. The CDR3 runs to 17 residues. DNA of the CDR3: TGTGCCACCAGCAGAGATGGTGAGCGAAAATTTGATGGGGAGCTGTTTTTT. Its translation is CATSRDGERKFDGELFF.

This clonotype was seen ten or more times. The V gene is TRBV28, the J gene TRBJ1-1; 7 bases fit TRBD1. The CDR3 totals 15 residues. Germline CDR1 MDHEN, CDR2 SYDVKM. Losses at the gene ends were 5 bases for V and 1 base for J; bases not matched to a gene: 7. This chain's CDR3 is CASSPNRGANTEAFF. In DNA, the CDR3 is TGTGCCAGCAGTCCAAACAGGGGAGCGAACACTGAAGCTTTCTTT.

Many counts were recorded for this clonotype. V gene TRBV27 combines with J gene TRBJ1-1; D is perhaps TRBD1 (5 bases). Looked up from germline, CDR1 is MNHEY and CDR2 is SMNVEV (reference sequence). Between the trimmed V and J ends, which lost 5 bases and 1 base, there was a span of 20 bases. This CDR3 has 17 amino acids. Written as DNA, the CDR3 is TGTGCCAGCAGTCCCGGGAGTGGACAAGCTGGGAACACTGAAGCTTTCTTT. Residues: CASSPGSGQAGNTEAFF.

In its sample, this clonotype was seen a few times. The CDR3 DNA reads as TGTGCCATTCGGACTAACACAGATACGCAGTATTTT. Translating gives CAIRTNTDTQYF. This chain connects TRBV10-3 to TRBJ2-3; D may be TRBD2 (6 bases). Trimming pared 9 bases from V and 2 bases from J, leaving 9 bases between. CDR1 is ENHRY, CDR2 SYGVKD, per germline. The CDR3 runs 12 residues.

This rearrangement joins TRBV2 to TRBJ2-7; no definite D call. The germline CDR1 and CDR2 sequences are SNHLY and FYNNEI. The CDR3 spans 12 residues. The V and J ends lost 8 bases and 3 bases respectively, with 11 bases between them. The CDR3 DNA is TGTGCCAGCTCAGAGGACCACTACGAGCAGTACTTC. Encoded protein: CASSEDHYEQYF. Full variable domain (outside the CDR3, taken from reference TRBV2 and TRBJ2-7): EPEVTQTPSHQVTQMGQEVILRCVPISNHLYFYWYRQILGQKVEFLVSFYNNEISEKSEIFDDQFSVERPDGSNFTLKIRSTKLEDSAMYFCASSEDHYEQYFGPGTRLTVT.

This clonotype was counted many times. CDR3 residues: CASSYSTHEKLFF. The DNA of the CDR3 is TGTGCCAGCAGTTACTCTACACATGAAAAACTGTTTTTT. The chain employs TRBV6-5 and TRBJ1-4; unclear D gene. The germline V gene encodes CDR1 MNHEY and CDR2 SVGAGI. Trimming removed 0 bases from V and 6 bases from J, with 5 bases in between. This CDR3 is 13 amino acids long.

This clonotype was detected ten times or more. This chain links TRBV2 with TRBJ2-3; no definite D call. This CDR3 has 14 amino acids. V was shortened by 3 bases and J by 2 bases, with 9 bases between the two germline ends. Per germline, CDR1 SNHLY and CDR2 FYNNEI. CDR3 sequence: CASSDSRDTDTQYF. CDR3 DNA: TGTGCCAGCAGTGATAGCCGAGACACAGATACGCAGTATTTT.

This clonotype was found many times. V usage is TRBV12-3 or TRBV12-4 and J usage is TRBJ2-3; 8 bases agree with TRBD1. This CDR3 has 15 amino acids. The V and J ends lost 6 bases and 1 base, in that order; junction bases with no gene match: 6. CDR3 amino acids: CASSPGGEGTDTQYF. DNA for the CDR3: TGTGCCAGCAGCCCAGGGGGCGAGGGCACAGATACGCAGTATTTT.

This clonotype occurred many times. V gene TRBV20-1 combines with J gene TRBJ2-1; the match to TRBD2 covers 8 bases. The germline V gene has CDR1 DFQATT and CDR2 SNEGSKA (reference sequence). CDR3 length equals 14 residues. The V gene end was trimmed by 1 base and the J gene end by 8 bases; junction bases not matched to a gene: 7. The CDR3 DNA reads TGCAGTGCTAGAGTACTTAGACTAGCGTATGAGCAGTTCTTC. Translation: CSARVLRLAYEQFF.

This clonotype was detected many times. The rearrangement joins TRBV27 to TRBJ2-5, with unresolved D. CDR1 MNHEY and CDR2 SMNVEV come from the germline V gene (reference sequence). The CDR3 runs to 15 residues. V was shortened by 2 bases and J by 2 bases, with 12 bases between the two germline ends. CDR3 residues: CASSLGLYTQETQYF. As DNA, the CDR3 is TGTGCCAGCAGTTTAGGGCTTTATACTCAAGAGACCCAGTACTTC.

This clonotype was counted between two and nine times. V is TRBV6-1 and J is TRBJ1-6; TRBD1 matches 9 bases. Unmatched junction bases numbered 14, after V lost 5 bases and J lost 6 bases. The CDR3 extends over 18 amino acids. Germline CDR1 MNHNS, CDR2 SASEGT. This CDR3 reads CASSSKLTGGSSNSPLHF. Written as DNA, the CDR3 is TGTGCCAGCAGTAGTAAACTTACAGGGGGCTCTAGTAATTCACCCCTCCACTTT.

This chain links TRBV20-1 with TRBJ2-2; D is unresolved. Germline V CDR1 and CDR2: DFQATT, SNEGSKA (reference sequence). V lost 2 bases and J 0 bases, leaving 4 bases between the germline ends. The CDR3 totals 13 residues. CDR3 region: CSARIPNTGELFF. As DNA, the CDR3 is TGCAGTGCTAGAATCCCGAACACCGGGGAGCTGTTTTTT.

This clonotype was seen a handful of times. This sequence joins TRBV5-1 and TRBJ1-1, with TRBD1 matching over 7 bases. The germline V gene encodes CDR1 SGHRS and CDR2 YFSETQ. The CDR3 is 15 amino acids. Trimming took 0 bases from V and 2 from J; bases not matched to a gene: 4. The CDR3 coding sequence is TGCGCCAGCAGCTTGGCCCGGACAGGAAACACTGAAGCTTTCTTT. Protein sequence: CASSLARTGNTEAFF.

This chain links TRBV12-3 or TRBV12-4 with TRBJ2-5, with D maybe TRBD2 (5 bases). This CDR3 region has 12 residues. V lost 7 bases to trimming and J lost 5 bases, with 11 bases between them. The chain's CDR3 is CASTSTGETQYF. In nucleotides, the CDR3 is TGTGCCAGCACGAGTACGGGGGAGACCCAGTACTTC.

A remark on this clonotype: No conserved phenylalanine or tryptophan ends this CDR3, so it is likely a read error. J is TRBJ1-1 and V is TRBV20-1; 7 bases match TRBD1. With V trimmed by 0 bases and J by 3 bases, 7 bases remained unmatched. Germline V gene lookup returns CDR1 DFQATT and CDR2 SNEGSKA (reference sequence). The CDR3 consists of 15 residues. CDR3 amino acids: CSARDNRDSDTEAFV. CDR3 coding DNA: TGCAGTGCTAGAGACAACCGGGACAGCGACACTGAAGCTTTCGTT.

The CDR3 bases are TGTGCCAGCAGTCCAGGGACAGGGATTACCTACGAGCAGTACTTC. Amino acid sequence: CASSPGTGITYEQYF. The chain recombines TRBV6-2 or TRBV6-3 with TRBJ2-7, with 9 bases that match TRBD1. The CDR3 totals 15 residues. V was pared by 5 bases and J by 2 bases, with 7 bases of the junction left unmatched. CDR1 is MNHEY and CDR2 is SVGEGT in the germline V gene.

Many counts were recorded for this clonotype. The chain combines TRBV5-1 with TRBJ2-7; D is ambiguous. Germline assignment: CDR1 SGHRS and CDR2 YFSETQ. V was trimmed by 4 bases and J by 4 bases, leaving 9 bases between them. The CDR3 runs to 12 residues. CDR3 in DNA: TGCGCCAGCAGCCAGGATGGTTACGAGCAGTACTTC. Protein: CASSQDGYEQYF.

On this clonotype itself: A much more abundant neighbour one base away suggests this may be a read error. The genes are TRBV18 and TRBJ2-7; 9 bases are a match to TRBD1. The length of the CDR3 is 15 residues. Trimming cost V 3 bases and J 6 bases; bases outside gene matches: 9. Germline V gene data show CDR1 as KGHSH and CDR2 as LQKENI. CDR3 sequence reads: CASSPDRGFPCEQYF. Written as DNA, the CDR3 is TGTGCCAGCTCACCGGACAGGGGCTTTCCCTGCGAGCAGTACTTC.

The gene calls are TRBV10-1 and TRBJ2-1; 8 bases line up with TRBD1. CDR1 is WNHNN, CDR2 SYGVQD, per germline (reference sequence). CDR3 length: 13 residues. The V and J ends lost 8 bases and 4 bases, in that order; junction bases with no gene match: 4. CDR3: CASLGQGYNEQFF. CDR3 DNA sequence: TGCGCCAGCCTAGGACAGGGTTACAATGAGCAGTTCTTC.

This clonotype appeared many times. This chain joins TRBV6-1 and TRBJ2-3; 14 nucleotides match TRBD2. The CDR3 has 15 residues. CDR1 is MNHNS, CDR2 SASEGT, per germline. Losses at the gene ends were 3 bases for V and 4 bases for J; bases not matched to a gene: 0. CDR3 region: CASSETSGGADTQYF. The CDR3 coding sequence is TGTGCCAGCAGTGAGACTAGCGGGGGGGCAGATACGCAGTATTTT.

In this sample, this clonotype turned up many times. The rearrangement uses TRBV6-1 and TRBJ1-6; 7 bases fit TRBD1. Germline CDR1 and CDR2: MNHNS and SASEGT. The CDR3 sequence is 15 residues long. J gave up 10 bases and V 6 bases, and 12 bases lay outside the gene matches. In DNA, the CDR3 is TGTGCCAGCAGACCCGACAGGGCCAATCGCTCACCCCTCCACTTT. Translated: CASRPDRANRSPLHF.

This clonotype has ten or more counts. The J gene is TRBJ1-2, the V gene TRBV12-3 or TRBV12-4; TRBD1 matches 7 bases. J gave up 8 bases and V 4 bases, and 4 bases lay outside the gene matches. The CDR3 length is 12 residues. DNA of the CDR3: TGTGCCAGCAGTTCAGGACAGGACGGCTACACCTTC. Residues: CASSSGQDGYTF.

This chain uses TRBV28 with TRBJ2-1, with a possible D match to TRBD1 (6 bases). Germline CDR1 and CDR2: MDHEN and SYDVKM. This CDR3 region has 13 residues. V was cut by 5 bases and J by 5 bases, with 10 bases left in between. This CDR3 is CASSAGTHNEQFF. Here the CDR3 DNA reads TGTGCCAGCAGTGCAGGGACACACAATGAGCAGTTCTTC.